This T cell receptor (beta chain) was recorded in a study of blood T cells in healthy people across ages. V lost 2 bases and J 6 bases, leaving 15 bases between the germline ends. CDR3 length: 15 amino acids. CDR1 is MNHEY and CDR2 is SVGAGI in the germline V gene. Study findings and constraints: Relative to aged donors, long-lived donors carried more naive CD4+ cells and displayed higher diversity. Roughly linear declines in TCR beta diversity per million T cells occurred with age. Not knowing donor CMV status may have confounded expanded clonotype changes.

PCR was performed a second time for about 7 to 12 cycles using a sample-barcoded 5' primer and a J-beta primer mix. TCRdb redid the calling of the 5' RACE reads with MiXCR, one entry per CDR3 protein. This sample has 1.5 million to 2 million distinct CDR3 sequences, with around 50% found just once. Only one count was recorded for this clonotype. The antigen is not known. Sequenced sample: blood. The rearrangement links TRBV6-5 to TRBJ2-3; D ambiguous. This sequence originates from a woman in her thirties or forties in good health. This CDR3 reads CASSYESGWADTQYF. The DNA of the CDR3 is TGTGCCAGCAGTTACGAGTCAGGTTGGGCGGATACGCAGTATTTT.